A single sample is the source of the 13 T cell receptor beta chains below, sequenced in a study of cytomegalovirus exposure and HLA in healthy donors. In the PCR, 60 Vbeta and 13 Jbeta primers were used. Assay used: immunoSEQ multiplex PCR; TCRdb lists only in-frame clones, some missing. The table lists some 190,000 clones, 75% to 85% of them singletons. The sample comprised PBMCs. The receptor set was obtained from a man between 18 and 29 years old in good health and CMV-seronegative.

The chain couples TRBV27 to TRBJ2-7, with 7 nucleotides matching TRBD1. Germline trimming cut 2 bases from V and 2 bases from J; bases unmatched to any gene: 3. Germline assignment: CDR1 MNHEY and CDR2 SMNVEV (reference sequence). CDR3 length equals 14 residues. The CDR3 DNA reads TGTGCCAGCAGTTTACGGGGACAGACCTACGAGCAGTACTTC. The encoded protein is CASSLRGQTYEQYF.

The CDR3 nucleotides read TGTGCCATCAGTGAGCCAGGCACTGAAGCTTTCTTT. As protein: CAISEPGTEAFF. This chain joins TRBV10-3 and TRBJ1-1; D remains unclear. CDR3 length: 12 residues. Germline lookup yields CDR1 ENHRY and CDR2 SYGVKD. V shed 2 bases and J shed 4 bases, with 5 bases lying between them.

The chain joins TRBV5-1 to TRBJ2-6; TRBD1 matches at 8 bases. Germline V gives CDR1 SGHRS, CDR2 YFSETQ. The CDR3 is 15 residues long. V was pared by 2 bases and J by 3 bases, with 1 base of the junction left unmatched. The CDR3 DNA sequence: TGCGCCAGCAGCTTTACAGGGGGTGGGGCCAACGTCCTGACTTTC. It specifies CASSFTGGGANVLTF.

The genes are TRBV7-2 and TRBJ2-5, with 8 positions matching TRBD2. Germline CDR1 and CDR2: SGHTA and FQGNSA. There are 15 residues in the CDR3. The V gene end was trimmed by 0 bases and the J gene end by 7 bases; junction bases not matched to a gene: 7. In nucleotides, the CDR3 is TGTGCCAGCAGCTTAGCCGGGAGGGCCGGGGGGACCCAGTACTTC. Translating it yields CASSLAGRAGGTQYF.

The rearrangement uses TRBV6-1 and TRBJ1-5; TRBD1 matches 7 bases. The V segment lost 2 bases and the J segment 10 bases; nucleotides outside the gene matches: 11. Germline assignment: CDR1 MNHNS and CDR2 SASEGT. CDR3 size: 15 residues. CDR3 nucleotide sequence: TGTGCCAGCAGTGAACCGACAGGGCTTGGGGAACCCCAGCATTTT. It codes for CASSEPTGLGEPQHF.

The rearrangement joins TRBV6-6 to TRBJ2-5; no clear D. The ends were cut back, 5 bases at V and 1 base at J, with 14 bases in the middle. Per germline, CDR1 MNHNY and CDR2 SVGAGI (reference sequence). This CDR3 is 15 amino acids long. This CDR3 is CASSPPTLTQETQYF. CDR3 nucleotide sequence: TGTGCCAGCAGTCCACCCACATTAACCCAAGAGACCCAGTACTTC.

The gene calls are TRBV6-1 and TRBJ2-7; the match to TRBD2 covers 13 bases. Trimming took 4 bases from V and 4 from J; bases not matched to a gene: 1. The CDR3 is 14 amino acids. Germline V gene lookup returns CDR1 MNHNS and CDR2 SASEGT. The CDR3 DNA follows: TGTGCCAGCAGTGGGACTAGCGGGAGTTACGAGCAGTACTTC. Amino acid sequence: CASSGTSGSYEQYF.

CDR3 residues: CASSYMAGNTEAFF. For the CDR3, the DNA is TGTGCCAGCAGTTACATGGCAGGGAACACTGAAGCTTTCTTT. This rearrangement joins TRBV6-5 to TRBJ1-1, with D unclear. Between the trimmed V and J ends, which lost 2 bases and 1 base, there was a span of 8 bases. Per germline, CDR1 MNHEY and CDR2 SVGAGI. This CDR3 contains 14 residues.

The gene calls are TRBV28 and TRBJ2-5, with 11 positions matching TRBD2. The DNA end is more similar to TRBJ2-7, so the J call may be wrong. This CDR3 spans 13 amino acids. CDR1 is MDHEN, CDR2 SYDVKM, per germline. The CDR3 DNA reads TGTGCCATCCACACTAGCGGGAGTGGCGAGCAGTACTTC. Translating gives CAIHTSGSGEQYF.

V is TRBV28 and J is TRBJ2-5; 8 bases are shared with TRBD1. This CDR3 comprises 14 residues. Germline values: CDR1 MDHEN, CDR2 SYDVKM. Unmatched junction bases numbered 7, after V lost 5 bases and J lost 5 bases. The CDR3 is CASSATGVDETQYF. The CDR3 DNA reads as TGTGCCAGCAGTGCGACAGGGGTTGACGAGACCCAGTACTTC.

This chain uses TRBV5-1 with TRBJ2-3; TRBD1 aligns across 9 bases. The length of the CDR3 is 16 residues. With V trimmed by 3 bases and J by 5 bases, 10 bases remained unmatched. Germline assignment: CDR1 SGHRS and CDR2 YFSETQ. CDR3 protein: CASSWTTGGREDTQYF. The CDR3 DNA follows: TGCGCCAGCAGCTGGACAACAGGGGGCCGGGAAGATACGCAGTATTTT.

This chain links TRBV7-3 with TRBJ1-2; D perhaps matches TRBD1 (5 bases). The CDR3 totals 15 residues. The V end lost 2 bases, the J end lost 0 bases, and 10 bases lay between the germline ends. The germline V gene has CDR1 SGHTA and CDR2 FQGTGA. CDR3 amino acids: CASSLGDRANYGYTF. The DNA for the CDR3 is TGTGCCAGCAGCTTAGGAGACAGAGCTAACTATGGCTACACCTTC.

This clone was counted a single time. The gene calls are TRBV5-1 and TRBJ2-1, with 10 nucleotides matching TRBD2. The CDR3 extends over 18 amino acids. Germline CDR1 reads SGHRS; CDR2 reads YFSETQ. With 0 bases clipped from V and 7 bases from J, the junction kept 13 bases outside the gene matches. The CDR3 region is CASSLGRGGSGRANEQFF. The CDR3, as DNA: TGCGCCAGCAGCTTGGGGCGTGGTGGGAGCGGGAGGGCGAATGAGCAGTTCTTC.